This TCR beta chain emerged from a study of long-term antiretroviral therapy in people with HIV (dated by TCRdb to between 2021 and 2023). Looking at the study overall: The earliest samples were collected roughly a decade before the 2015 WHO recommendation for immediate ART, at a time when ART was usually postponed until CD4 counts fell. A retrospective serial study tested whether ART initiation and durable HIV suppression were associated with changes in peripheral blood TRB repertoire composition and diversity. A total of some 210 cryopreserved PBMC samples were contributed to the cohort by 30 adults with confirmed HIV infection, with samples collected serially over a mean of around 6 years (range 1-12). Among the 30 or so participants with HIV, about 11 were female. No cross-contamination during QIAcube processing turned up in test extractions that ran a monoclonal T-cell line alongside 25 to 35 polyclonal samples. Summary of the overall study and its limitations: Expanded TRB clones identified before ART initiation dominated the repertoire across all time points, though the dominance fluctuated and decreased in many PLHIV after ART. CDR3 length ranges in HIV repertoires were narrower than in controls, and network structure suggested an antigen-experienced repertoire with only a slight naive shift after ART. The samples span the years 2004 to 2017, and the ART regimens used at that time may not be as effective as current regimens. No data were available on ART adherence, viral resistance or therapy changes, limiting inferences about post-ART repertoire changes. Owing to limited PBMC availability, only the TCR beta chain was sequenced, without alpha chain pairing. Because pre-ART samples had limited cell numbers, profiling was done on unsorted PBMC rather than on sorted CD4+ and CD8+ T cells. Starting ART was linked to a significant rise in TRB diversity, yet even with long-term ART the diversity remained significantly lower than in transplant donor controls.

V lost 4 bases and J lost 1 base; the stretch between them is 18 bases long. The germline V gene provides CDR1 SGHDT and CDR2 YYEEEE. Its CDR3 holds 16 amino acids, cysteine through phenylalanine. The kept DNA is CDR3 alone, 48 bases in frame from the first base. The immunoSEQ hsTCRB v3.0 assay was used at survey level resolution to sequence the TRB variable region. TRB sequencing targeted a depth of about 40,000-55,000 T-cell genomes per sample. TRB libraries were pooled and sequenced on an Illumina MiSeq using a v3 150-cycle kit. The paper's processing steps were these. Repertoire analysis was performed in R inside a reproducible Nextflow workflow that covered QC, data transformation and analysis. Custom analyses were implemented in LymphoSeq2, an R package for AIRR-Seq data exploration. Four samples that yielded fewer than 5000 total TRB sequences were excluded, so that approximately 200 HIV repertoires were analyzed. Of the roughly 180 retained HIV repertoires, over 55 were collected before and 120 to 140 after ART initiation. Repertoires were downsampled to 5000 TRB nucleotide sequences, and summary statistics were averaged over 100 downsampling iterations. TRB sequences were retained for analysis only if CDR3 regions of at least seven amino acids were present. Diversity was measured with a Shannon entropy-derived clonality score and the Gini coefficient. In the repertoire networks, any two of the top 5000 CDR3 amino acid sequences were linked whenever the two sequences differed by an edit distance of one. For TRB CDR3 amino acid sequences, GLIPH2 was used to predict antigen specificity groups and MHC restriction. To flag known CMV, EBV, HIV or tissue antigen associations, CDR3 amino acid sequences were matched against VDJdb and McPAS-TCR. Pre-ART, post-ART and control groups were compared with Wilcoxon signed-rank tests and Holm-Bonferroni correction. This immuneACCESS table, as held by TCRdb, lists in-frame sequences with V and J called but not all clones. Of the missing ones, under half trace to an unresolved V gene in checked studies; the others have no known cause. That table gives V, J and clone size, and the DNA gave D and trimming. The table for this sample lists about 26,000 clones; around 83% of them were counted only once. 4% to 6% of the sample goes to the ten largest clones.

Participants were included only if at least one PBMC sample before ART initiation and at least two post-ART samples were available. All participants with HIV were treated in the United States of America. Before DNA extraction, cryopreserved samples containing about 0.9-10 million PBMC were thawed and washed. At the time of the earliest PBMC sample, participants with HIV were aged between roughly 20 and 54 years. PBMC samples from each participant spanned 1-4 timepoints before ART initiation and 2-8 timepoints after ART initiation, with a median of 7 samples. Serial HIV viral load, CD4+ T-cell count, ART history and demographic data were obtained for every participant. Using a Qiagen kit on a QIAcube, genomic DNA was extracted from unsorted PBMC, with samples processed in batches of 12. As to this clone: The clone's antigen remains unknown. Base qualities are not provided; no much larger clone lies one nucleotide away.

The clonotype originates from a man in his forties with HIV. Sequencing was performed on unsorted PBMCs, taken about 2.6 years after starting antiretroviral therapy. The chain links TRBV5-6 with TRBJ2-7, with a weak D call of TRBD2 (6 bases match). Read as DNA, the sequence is TGTGCCAGCAGCCCGGTGGTGGGGGGATCGTCCTACGAGCAGTACTTC. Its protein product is CASSPVVGGSSYEQYF.